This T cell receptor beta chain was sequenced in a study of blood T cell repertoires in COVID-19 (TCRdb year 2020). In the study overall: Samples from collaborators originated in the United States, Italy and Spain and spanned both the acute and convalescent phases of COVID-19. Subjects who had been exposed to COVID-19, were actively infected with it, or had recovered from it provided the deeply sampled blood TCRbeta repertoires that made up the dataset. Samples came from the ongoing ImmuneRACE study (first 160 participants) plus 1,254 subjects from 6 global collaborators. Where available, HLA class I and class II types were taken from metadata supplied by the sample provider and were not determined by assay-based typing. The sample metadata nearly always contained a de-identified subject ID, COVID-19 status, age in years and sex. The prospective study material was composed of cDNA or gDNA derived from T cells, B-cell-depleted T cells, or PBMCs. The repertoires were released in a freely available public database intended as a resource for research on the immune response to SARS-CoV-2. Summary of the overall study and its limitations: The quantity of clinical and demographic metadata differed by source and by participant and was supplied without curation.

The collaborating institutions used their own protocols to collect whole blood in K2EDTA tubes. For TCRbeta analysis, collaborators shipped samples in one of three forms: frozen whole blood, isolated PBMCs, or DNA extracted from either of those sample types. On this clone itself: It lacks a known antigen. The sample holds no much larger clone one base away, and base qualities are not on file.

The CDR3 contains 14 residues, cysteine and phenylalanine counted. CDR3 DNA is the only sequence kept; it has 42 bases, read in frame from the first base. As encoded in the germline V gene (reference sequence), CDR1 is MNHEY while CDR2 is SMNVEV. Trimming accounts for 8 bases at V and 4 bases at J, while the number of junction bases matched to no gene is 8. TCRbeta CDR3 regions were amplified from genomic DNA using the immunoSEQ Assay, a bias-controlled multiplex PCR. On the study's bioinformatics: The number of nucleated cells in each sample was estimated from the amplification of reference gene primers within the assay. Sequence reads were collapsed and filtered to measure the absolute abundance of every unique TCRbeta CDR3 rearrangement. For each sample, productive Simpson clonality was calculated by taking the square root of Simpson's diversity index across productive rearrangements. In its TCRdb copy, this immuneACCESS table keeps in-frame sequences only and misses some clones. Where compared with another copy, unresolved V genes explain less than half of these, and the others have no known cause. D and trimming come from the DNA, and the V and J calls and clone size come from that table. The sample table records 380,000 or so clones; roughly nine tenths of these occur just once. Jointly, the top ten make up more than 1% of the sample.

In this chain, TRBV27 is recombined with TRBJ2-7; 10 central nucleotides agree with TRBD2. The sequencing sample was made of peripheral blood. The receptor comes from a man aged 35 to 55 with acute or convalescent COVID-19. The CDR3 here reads CASRSSGSVYEQYF. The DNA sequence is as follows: TGTGCCAGCCGGTCTAGCGGGAGCGTATACGAGCAGTACTTC.